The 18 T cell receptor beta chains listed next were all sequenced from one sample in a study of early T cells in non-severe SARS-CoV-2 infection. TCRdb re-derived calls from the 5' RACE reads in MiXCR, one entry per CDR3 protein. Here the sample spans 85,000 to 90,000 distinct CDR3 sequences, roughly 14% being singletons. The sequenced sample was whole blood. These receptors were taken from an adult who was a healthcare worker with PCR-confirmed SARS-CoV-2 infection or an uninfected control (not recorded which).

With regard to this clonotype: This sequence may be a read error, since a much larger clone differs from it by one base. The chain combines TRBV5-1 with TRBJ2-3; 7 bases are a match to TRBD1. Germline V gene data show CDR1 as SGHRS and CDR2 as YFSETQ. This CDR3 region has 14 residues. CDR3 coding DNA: TGCGCCAGCGAGGGGGCTCGAGGCACAGATACGCTGTATTTT. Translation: CASEGARGTDTLYF.

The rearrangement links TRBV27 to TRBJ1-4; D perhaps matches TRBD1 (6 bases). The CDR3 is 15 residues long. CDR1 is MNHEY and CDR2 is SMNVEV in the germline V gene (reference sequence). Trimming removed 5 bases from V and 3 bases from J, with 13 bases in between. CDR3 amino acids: CASSPRQAANEKLFF. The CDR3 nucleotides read TGTGCCAGCAGTCCAAGACAGGCCGCTAATGAAAAACTGTTTTTT.

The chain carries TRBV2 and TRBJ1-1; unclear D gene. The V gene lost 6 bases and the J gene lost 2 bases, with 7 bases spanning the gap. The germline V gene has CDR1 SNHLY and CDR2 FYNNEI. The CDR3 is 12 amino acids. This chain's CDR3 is CASRSENTEAFF. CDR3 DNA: TGTGCCAGCAGATCGGAAAACACTGAAGCTTTCTTT.

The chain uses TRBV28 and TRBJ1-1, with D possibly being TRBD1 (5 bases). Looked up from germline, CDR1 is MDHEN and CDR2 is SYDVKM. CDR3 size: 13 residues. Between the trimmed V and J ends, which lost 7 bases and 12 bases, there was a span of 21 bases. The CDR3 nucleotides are TGTGCCAGCACCCGCGACAGTCCCAGCCTAACTTTCTTT. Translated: CASTRDSPSLTFF.

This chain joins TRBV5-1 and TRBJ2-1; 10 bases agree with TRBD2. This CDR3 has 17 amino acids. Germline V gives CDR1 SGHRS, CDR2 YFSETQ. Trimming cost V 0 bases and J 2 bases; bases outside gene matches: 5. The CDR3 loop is CASSLVGLAGAYNEQFF. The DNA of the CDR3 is TGCGCCAGCAGCTTGGTTGGGCTAGCGGGAGCCTACAATGAGCAGTTCTTC.

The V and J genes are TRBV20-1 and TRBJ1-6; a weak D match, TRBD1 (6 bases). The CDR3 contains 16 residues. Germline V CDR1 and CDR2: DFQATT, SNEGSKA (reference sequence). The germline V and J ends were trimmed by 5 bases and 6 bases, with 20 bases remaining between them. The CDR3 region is CSAQTLQGGINSPLHF. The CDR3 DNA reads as TGCAGTGCTCAAACCCTACAGGGAGGAATTAATTCACCCCTCCACTTT.

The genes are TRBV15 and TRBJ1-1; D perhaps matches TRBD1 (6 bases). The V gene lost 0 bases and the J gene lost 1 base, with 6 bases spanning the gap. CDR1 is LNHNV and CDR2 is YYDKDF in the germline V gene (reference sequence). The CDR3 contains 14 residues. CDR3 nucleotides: TGTGCCACCAGCAGAGACAGGGGGAACACTGAAGCTTTCTTT. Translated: CATSRDRGNTEAFF.

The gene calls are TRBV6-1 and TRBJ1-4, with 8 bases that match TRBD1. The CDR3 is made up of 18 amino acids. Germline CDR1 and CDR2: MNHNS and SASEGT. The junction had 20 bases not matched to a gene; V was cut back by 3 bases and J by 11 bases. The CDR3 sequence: CASSDPAARQGRSSKLFF. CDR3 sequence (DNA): TGTGCCAGCAGTGACCCAGCCGCCAGACAGGGGCGATCCTCCAAACTGTTTTTT.

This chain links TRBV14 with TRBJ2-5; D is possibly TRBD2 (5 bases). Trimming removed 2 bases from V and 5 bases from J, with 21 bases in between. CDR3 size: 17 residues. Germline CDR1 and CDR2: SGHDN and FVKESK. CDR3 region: CASSQFFPSRWEETQYF. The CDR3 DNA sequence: TGTGCCAGCAGCCAATTTTTTCCCAGTCGATGGGAGGAGACCCAGTACTTC. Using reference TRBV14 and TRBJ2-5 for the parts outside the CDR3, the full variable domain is EAGVTQFPSHSVIEKGQTVTLRCDPISGHDNLYWYRRVMGKEIKFLLHFVKESKQDESGMPNNRFLAERTGGTYSTLKVQPAELEDSGVYFCASSQFFPSRWEETQYFGPGTRLLVL.

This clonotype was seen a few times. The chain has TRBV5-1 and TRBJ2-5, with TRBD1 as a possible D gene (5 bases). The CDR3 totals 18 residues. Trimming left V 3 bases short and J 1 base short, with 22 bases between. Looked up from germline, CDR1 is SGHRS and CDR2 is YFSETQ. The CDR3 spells CASSSVVRAHRLQETQYF. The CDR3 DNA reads TGCGCCAGCAGCTCCGTCGTCCGGGCACACAGGCTCCAAGAGACCCAGTACTTC.

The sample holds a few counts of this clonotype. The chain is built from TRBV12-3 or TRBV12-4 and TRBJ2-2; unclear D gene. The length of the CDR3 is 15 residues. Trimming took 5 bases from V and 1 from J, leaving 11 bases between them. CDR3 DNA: TGTGCCAGCAGTCCAACACGCTTGAACACCGGGGAGCTGTTTTTT. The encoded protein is CASSPTRLNTGELFF.

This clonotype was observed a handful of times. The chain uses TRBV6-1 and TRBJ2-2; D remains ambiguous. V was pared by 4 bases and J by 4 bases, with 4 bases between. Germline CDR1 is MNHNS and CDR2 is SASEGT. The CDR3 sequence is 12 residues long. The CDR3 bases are TGTGCCAGCAGTGGTCCCACCGGGGAGCTGTTTTTT. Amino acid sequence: CASSGPTGELFF.

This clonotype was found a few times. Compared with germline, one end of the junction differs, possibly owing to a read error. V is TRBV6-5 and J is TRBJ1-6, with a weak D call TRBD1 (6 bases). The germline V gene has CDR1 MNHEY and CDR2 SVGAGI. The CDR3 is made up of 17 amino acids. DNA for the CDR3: TGTGCCAGCAGTTCCCAGGGGACGACCTCCTATAATTCACCCCTCCATTTT. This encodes CASSSQGTTSYNSPLHF.

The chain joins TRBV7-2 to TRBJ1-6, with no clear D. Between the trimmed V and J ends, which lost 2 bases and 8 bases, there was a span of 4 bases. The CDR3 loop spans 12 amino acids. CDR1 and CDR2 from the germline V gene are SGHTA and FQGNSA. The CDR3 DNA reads TGTGCCAGCAGCTTACTGGATTCACCCCTCCACTTT. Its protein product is CASSLLDSPLHF.

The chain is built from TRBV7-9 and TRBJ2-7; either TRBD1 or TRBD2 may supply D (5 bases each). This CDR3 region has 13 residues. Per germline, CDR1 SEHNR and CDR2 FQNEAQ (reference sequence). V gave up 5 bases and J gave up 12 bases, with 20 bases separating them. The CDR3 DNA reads TGTGCCAGCAGCGGTTACCGGGGCCGAGAGAGGTACGTC. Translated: CASSGYRGRERYV.

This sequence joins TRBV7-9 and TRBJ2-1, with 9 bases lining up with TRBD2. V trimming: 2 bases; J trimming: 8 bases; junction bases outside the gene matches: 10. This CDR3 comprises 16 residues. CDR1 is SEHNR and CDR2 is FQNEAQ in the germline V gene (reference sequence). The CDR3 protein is CASSLIGGGAMDEQFF. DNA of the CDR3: TGTGCCAGCAGCTTAATCGGCGGGGGGGCTATGGATGAGCAGTTCTTC.

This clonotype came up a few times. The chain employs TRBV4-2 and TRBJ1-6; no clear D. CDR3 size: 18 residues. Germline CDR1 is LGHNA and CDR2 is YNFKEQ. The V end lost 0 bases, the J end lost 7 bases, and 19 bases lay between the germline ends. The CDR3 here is CASSQDPSPLSYNSPLHF. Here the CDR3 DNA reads TGTGCCAGCAGCCAAGATCCGAGCCCTCTAAGCTACAATTCACCCCTCCACTTT.

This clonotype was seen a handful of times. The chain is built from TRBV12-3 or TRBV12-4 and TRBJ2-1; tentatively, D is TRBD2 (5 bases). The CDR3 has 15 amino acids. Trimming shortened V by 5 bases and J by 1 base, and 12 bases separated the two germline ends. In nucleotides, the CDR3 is TGTGCCAGCAGTGACGCGGGTAGGTCCTACAATGAGCAGTTCTTC. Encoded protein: CASSDAGRSYNEQFF.